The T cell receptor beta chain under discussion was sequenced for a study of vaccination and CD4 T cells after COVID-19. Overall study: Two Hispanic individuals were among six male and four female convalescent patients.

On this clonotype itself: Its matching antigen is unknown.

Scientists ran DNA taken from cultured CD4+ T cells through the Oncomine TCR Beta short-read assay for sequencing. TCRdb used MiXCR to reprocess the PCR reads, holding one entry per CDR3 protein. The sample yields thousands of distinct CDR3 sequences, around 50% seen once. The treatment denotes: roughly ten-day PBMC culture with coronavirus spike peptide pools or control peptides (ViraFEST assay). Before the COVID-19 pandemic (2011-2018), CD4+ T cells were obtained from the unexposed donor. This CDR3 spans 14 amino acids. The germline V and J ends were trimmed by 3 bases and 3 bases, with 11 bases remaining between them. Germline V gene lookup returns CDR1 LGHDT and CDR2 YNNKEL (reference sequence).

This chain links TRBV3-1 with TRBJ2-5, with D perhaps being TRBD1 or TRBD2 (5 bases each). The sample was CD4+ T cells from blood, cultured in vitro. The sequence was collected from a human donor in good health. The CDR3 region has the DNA TGTGCCAGCAGCCAGGGGGTCCTGGAAGAGACCCAGTACTTC. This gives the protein CASSQGVLEETQYF.